Each of the 27 T cell receptor beta chains below was sequenced from the same sample in a study of identical twins (dated by TCRdb to the mid-2010s). Library preparation employed 5' RACE. The instrument given in TCRdb is Illumina HiSeq 2000. TCRdb applied fastp at Q25 and MiXCR to the public reads, then kept only in-frame beta chains. Rows are unified per CDR3 protein, each entry keeping the most common DNA and genes. The sample table records fewer than 500,000 distinct CDR3 sequences; approximately 24% of these occur just once. Of the sample, over 2.5% falls within the top ten clones. These data were likewise used in another study, on T cells expressing NK-cell markers.

Sequences were obtained from CD4+ T cells sorted from blood. Source of these receptors: a woman aged 18-29 years in good health.

This chain uses TRBV20-1 with TRBJ2-1; 10 bases line up with TRBD2. CDR1 and CDR2 from the germline V gene are DFQATT and SNEGSKA (reference sequence). The CDR3 extends over 14 amino acids. J gave up 10 bases and V 3 bases, and 9 bases lay outside the gene matches. The CDR3 DNA reads as TGCAGTGCTAGTCGGCTAGCGGGAGATAGGGAGCAGTTCTTC. It specifies CSASRLAGDREQFF.

This clonotype was counted only a few times. The chain is built from TRBV20-1 and TRBJ1-1; tentative D call: TRBD1 (6 bases). V lost 5 bases, J lost 4 bases, and 14 bases lay in between. The germline V gene has CDR1 DFQATT and CDR2 SNEGSKA (reference sequence). This CDR3 is built from 13 residues. CDR3 DNA sequence: TGCAGTGCTCTTGAGGGGGGAGGCACTGAAGCTTTCTTT. This encodes CSALEGGGTEAFF.

CDR3 in amino acids: CSARNEQGPTDTQYF. In DNA form, the CDR3 reads TGCAGTGCCAGAAATGAGCAGGGACCCACAGATACGCAGTATTTT. This rearrangement joins TRBV20-1 to TRBJ2-3; D is tentatively TRBD1 or TRBD2 (5 bases each). Trimming pared 6 bases from V and 2 bases from J, leaving 18 bases between. The CDR3 length is 15 residues. CDR1 is DFQATT and CDR2 is SNEGSKA in the germline V gene (reference sequence).

The chain employs TRBV11-2 and TRBJ2-1; D possibly matches TRBD1 or TRBD2 (5 bases each). The V and J ends lost 5 bases and 4 bases respectively, with 12 bases between them. The CDR3 is 14 residues long. CDR1 is SGHAT, CDR2 FQNNGV, per germline. In DNA, the CDR3 is TGTGCCAGCAGCGGGACGGTTAAGTACAATGAGCAGTTCTTC. It yields the protein CASSGTVKYNEQFF.

This clonotype appeared a single time. V is TRBV5-6 and J is TRBJ1-1, with D hard to call. This CDR3 has 11 residues. Per the germline V gene, CDR1 is SGHDT and CDR2 is YYEEEE. V lost 4 bases and J lost 7, with 8 bases in between. For the CDR3, the DNA is TGTGCCAGCAGCAGTTACATTGAAGCTTTCTTT. This encodes CASSSYIEAFF.

This chain connects TRBV12-3 or TRBV12-4 to TRBJ1-3, with D possibly matching TRBD1 (6 bases). This CDR3 spans 12 amino acids. V was clipped by 7 bases and J by 7 bases, with 11 bases between them. Here the CDR3 reads CASKQGINTIYF. The CDR3 DNA is TGTGCCAGCAAACAGGGAATCAACACCATATATTTT.

J is TRBJ2-7 and V is TRBV20-1, with D perhaps given as TRBD1 or TRBD2 (7 bases each). This CDR3 is built from 14 residues. Germline assignment: CDR1 DFQATT and CDR2 SNEGSKA (reference sequence). Trimming pared 5 bases from V and 7 bases from J, leaving 21 bases between. The CDR3 DNA follows: TGCAGTGCTGCCCCCCAGGGGGGCGGGAGAGAGCAGTACTTC. It codes for CSAAPQGGGREQYF.

This clonotype turned up a few times. The CDR3 DNA sequence: TGTGCCAGCAGCTTAGAAGGCTATTCGACTGAGCAGTTCTTC. As protein: CASSLEGYSTEQFF. The rearrangement links TRBV11-3 to TRBJ2-1; no clear D gene. Trimming removed 0 bases from V and 9 bases from J, with 12 bases in between. The CDR3 runs to 14 residues. Germline V CDR1 and CDR2: SGHNT, YENEEA.

This rearrangement joins TRBV7-6 to TRBJ2-7; D could derive from TRBD1 or TRBD2 (5 bases each). The V gene's germline CDR1 is SGHVS and CDR2 FNYEAQ. CDR3 length equals 14 residues. The germline V and J ends were trimmed by 3 bases and 6 bases, with 15 bases remaining between them. The CDR3 is CASSFPGSGFEQYF. Written as DNA, the CDR3 is TGTGCCAGCAGCTTCCCGGGGTCAGGGTTCGAGCAGTACTTC.

This clonotype was observed a handful of times. The chain joins TRBV6-4 to TRBJ2-1; 7 nucleotides align to TRBD1. CDR1 MRHNA and CDR2 SNTAGT come from the germline V gene. V was pared by 6 bases and J by 9 bases, with 8 bases of the junction left unmatched. This CDR3 has 13 amino acids. CDR3 amino acids: CASRKTGISEQFF. The CDR3 coding sequence is TGTGCCAGCAGAAAGACAGGGATAAGTGAGCAGTTCTTC.

J is TRBJ2-1 and V is TRBV29-1; TRBD1 matches 11 bases. Germline trimming cut 3 bases from V and 3 bases from J; bases unmatched to any gene: 10. From germline, CDR1 is SQVTM and CDR2 ANQGSEA. This CDR3 spans 17 amino acids. The CDR3: CSVDGQGAQSYYNEQFF. CDR3 DNA: TGCAGCGTTGACGGACAGGGGGCTCAATCGTACTACAATGAGCAGTTCTTC.

The J gene is TRBJ2-3, the V gene TRBV7-9; perhaps TRBD2 as D (5 bases). V was cut by 6 bases and J by 0 bases, with 13 bases left in between. The CDR3 is 15 residues long. CDR1 is SEHNR and CDR2 is FQNEAQ in the germline V gene (reference sequence). CDR3 region: CASSRDRDSTDTQYF. CDR3 bases: TGTGCCAGCAGTCGTGACCGGGATAGCACAGATACGCAGTATTTT.

The rearrangement uses TRBV20-1 and TRBJ1-1; 11 bases agree with TRBD1. The V gene's germline CDR1 is DFQATT and CDR2 SNEGSKA (reference sequence). The ends lost 0 bases at V and 10 bases at J; junction bases unmatched: 4. The CDR3 length is 13 residues. CDR3: CSARDQDRGPAFF. In DNA, the CDR3 is TGCAGTGCTAGAGACCAGGACAGGGGGCCAGCTTTCTTT.

The CDR3 DNA follows: TGTGCTAGTGGTATAGTGAGCACAGATACGCAGTATTTT. Encoded protein: CASGIVSTDTQYF. The chain uses TRBV12-5 and TRBJ2-3; D uncertain. Germline V gene data show CDR1 as LGHNT and CDR2 as FRNRAP. The CDR3 spans 13 residues. The V end was cut by 5 bases, the J end by 0 bases, with 6 bases between.

Here the CDR3 DNA reads TGCGCCAGCAGCTTGGGCCAGGGCGGACAGCCCCAGCATTTT. Its translation is CASSLGQGGQPQHF. The V call is TRBV5-1, the J call TRBJ1-5, with a weak D call TRBD1 (5 bases). The CDR3 covers 14 residues. The germline CDR1 and CDR2 sequences are SGHRS and YFSETQ. The V end lost 0 bases, the J end lost 7 bases, and 11 bases lay between the germline ends.

This chain connects TRBV10-3 to TRBJ2-5, with D possibly being TRBD2 (5 bases). Germline values: CDR1 ENHRY, CDR2 SYGVKD. CDR3 length: 14 residues. V lost 5 bases, J lost 7 bases, and 17 bases lay in between. The CDR3 DNA sequence: TGTGCCATCAGTCCCCTAGCACTGATGGGGACCCAGTACTTC. This translates into CAISPLALMGTQYF.

CDR3 region: CASTWGGTGELFF. The CDR3 region has the DNA TGTGCCAGCACCTGGGGGGGTACCGGGGAGCTGTTTTTT. This sequence joins TRBV7-3 and TRBJ2-2; 7 bases line up with TRBD2. The CDR3 covers 13 residues. V was pared by 7 bases and J by 5 bases, with 4 bases of the junction left unmatched. Germline CDR1 reads SGHTA; CDR2 reads FQGTGA. The full variable domain, rest sourced from reference TRBV7-3 and TRBJ2-2, is GAGVSQTPSNKVTEKGKYVELRCDPISGHTALYWYRQSLGQGPEFLIYFQGTGAADDSGLPNDRFFAVRPEGSVSTLKIQRTERGDSAVYLCASTWGGTGELFFGEGSRLTVL.

Only a few counts were recorded for this clonotype. The rearrangement joins TRBV6-6 to TRBJ1-1, with a weak D call TRBD1 (5 bases). The CDR3 extends over 13 amino acids. Germline CDR1 MNHNY, CDR2 SVGAGI (reference sequence). Trimming removed 5 bases at V and 2 bases at J, with 9 bases between. In DNA form, the CDR3 reads TGTGCCAGCAGTCACAGGACCAACACTGAAGCTTTCTTT. Protein sequence: CASSHRTNTEAFF.

This clonotype was observed a handful of times. The V and J genes are TRBV7-2 and TRBJ2-2; a possible D gene is TRBD2 (6 bases). With 3 bases removed from V and 7 bases from J, the gap between germline ends came to 12 bases. The germline CDR1 and CDR2 sequences are SGHTA and FQGNSA. This CDR3 has 14 residues. CDR3 coding DNA: TGTGCCAGCAGCTTTTTTCGGGGGAGCGGGGAGCTGTTTTTT. As protein: CASSFFRGSGELFF. Supplemented by reference TRBV7-2 and TRBJ2-2, the full variable domain reads GAGVSQSPSNKVTEKGKDVELRCDPISGHTALYWYRQSLGQGLEFLIYFQGNSAPDKSGLPSDRFSAERTGGSVSTLTIQRTQQEDSAVYLCASSFFRGSGELFFGEGSRLTVL.

The CDR3 sequence: CASSIGGQPQHF. CDR3 nucleotides: TGTGCCAGTAGTATCGGGGGGCAGCCCCAGCATTTT. The chain links TRBV19 to TRBJ1-5; a possible D gene is TRBD1 (5 bases). V was clipped by 3 bases and J by 7 bases, with 7 bases between them. CDR3 length: 12 residues. Germline V gene sequence: CDR1 LNHDA, CDR2 SQIVND (reference sequence).

The chain employs TRBV20-1 and TRBJ2-5; D uncertain. The CDR3 loop spans 14 amino acids. Germline CDR1 reads DFQATT; CDR2 reads SNEGSKA (reference sequence). The V and J ends lost 1 base and 1 base respectively, with 10 bases between them. The CDR3 sequence: CSARVARTQETQYF. The CDR3 DNA follows: TGCAGTGCTAGAGTTGCACGGACCCAAGAGACCCAGTACTTC.

The chain carries TRBV20-1 and TRBJ2-7; TRBD2 matches at 7 bases. V dropped 5 bases and J dropped 5; count of bases not matched to a gene: 9. Germline CDR1 is DFQATT and CDR2 is SNEGSKA (reference sequence). This CDR3 has 13 amino acids. This CDR3 is CSASRTSYNEQYF. As DNA, the CDR3 is TGCAGTGCTTCCCGGACTAGTTATAACGAGCAGTACTTC.

The chain has TRBV20-1 and TRBJ1-6; D call uncertain. The germline gives CDR1 DFQATT, CDR2 SNEGSKA (reference sequence). Trimming stripped 0 bases from V and 10 bases from J, with 19 bases between. The CDR3 spans 16 residues. CDR3 nucleotides: TGCAGTGCTAGAGATGTAGGGATGGGCGGGGAGTCACCCCTCCACTTT. Translation gives CSARDVGMGGESPLHF.

This clonotype was found many times. The chain is built from TRBV30 and TRBJ2-1; no firm D call. CDR1 is GTSNPN, CDR2 SVGIG, per germline (reference sequence). Trimming shortened V by 0 bases and J by 7 bases, and 7 bases separated the two germline ends. The CDR3 sequence is 12 residues long. The CDR3 protein is CAWSVHGNEQFF. For the CDR3, the DNA is TGTGCCTGGAGTGTTCATGGGAATGAGCAGTTCTTC.

V and J are TRBV28 and TRBJ2-4, with 7 positions matching TRBD2. CDR1 and CDR2 (germline): MDHEN, SYDVKM. The trim removed 4 bases at V and 0 bases at J, leaving 15 bases unmatched. This CDR3 is built from 19 residues. The DNA for the CDR3 is TGTGCCAGCAGTTCCTCGGGGGGAGGGTACACCCTAGCCAAAAACATTCAGTACTTC. This codes for CASSSSGGGYTLAKNIQYF.

V and J are TRBV20-1 and TRBJ2-1, with TRBD2 identical over 12 bases. Germline values: CDR1 DFQATT, CDR2 SNEGSKA (reference sequence). This CDR3 is 14 amino acids long. The junction had 8 bases not matched to a gene; V was cut back by 6 bases and J by 8 bases. CDR3 amino acids: CSADRLAGDDEQFF. For the CDR3, the DNA is TGCAGTGCGGACCGACTAGCGGGAGACGATGAGCAGTTCTTC.

The chain carries TRBV21-1 and TRBJ2-3; the DNA was not used to check the table's D call, TRBD2. TRBV21-1 is classified as a pseudogene. This CDR3 has 17 amino acids. The CDR3 reads CASSKDRRVWGTDTQYF. The CDR3 nucleotides read TGTGCCAGCAGCAAAGATCGGCGGGTGTGGGGCACAGATACGCAGTATTTT.